This T cell receptor (beta chain) was obtained from a study of blood T cells in healthy people across ages. The study, taken as a whole, reports: With unsorted PBMCs, a conclusive comparison of naive versus antigen-experienced cells was not possible. Across samples, TCR beta diversity tracked strongly with naive T cell percentage. Among long-lived donors, naive CD4+ cells were more numerous and diversity higher than in aged donors.

Collection of 9.5 to 10 milliliters of peripheral blood was performed for each donor. V was trimmed by 5 bases and J by 4 bases, leaving 11 bases between them. The CDR3 is 14 amino acids. Germline lookup yields CDR1 SGHNT and CDR2 YENEEA. The use of a sample-barcoded 5' primer and a J-beta primer mix characterized a second PCR of roughly 6 to 11 cycles. TCRdb analysed the 5' RACE reads with MiXCR anew, one entry per CDR3 protein. There are approximately 2,000,000 distinct CDR3 sequences in the sample; about two fifths occur only once, and 20% to 25% lies in the top ten. For this clonotype: As yet, its antigen is unknown.

The chain couples TRBV11-3 to TRBJ2-2; D may match TRBD1 or TRBD2 (5 bases each). This clonotype was sampled from a human donor in good health. Sequenced material: blood. CDR3 DNA sequence: TGTGCCAGCAGCCCACGGGACGTCACCGGGGAGCTGTTTTTT. It is translated as CASSPRDVTGELFF. Filled out from reference TRBV11-3 and TRBJ2-2, the complete variable domain reads EAGVVQSPRYKIIEKKQPVAFWCNPISGHNTLYWYLQNLGQGPELLIRYENEEAVDDSQLPKDRFSAERLKGVDSTLKIQPAELGDSAVYLCASSPRDVTGELFFGEGSRLTVL.